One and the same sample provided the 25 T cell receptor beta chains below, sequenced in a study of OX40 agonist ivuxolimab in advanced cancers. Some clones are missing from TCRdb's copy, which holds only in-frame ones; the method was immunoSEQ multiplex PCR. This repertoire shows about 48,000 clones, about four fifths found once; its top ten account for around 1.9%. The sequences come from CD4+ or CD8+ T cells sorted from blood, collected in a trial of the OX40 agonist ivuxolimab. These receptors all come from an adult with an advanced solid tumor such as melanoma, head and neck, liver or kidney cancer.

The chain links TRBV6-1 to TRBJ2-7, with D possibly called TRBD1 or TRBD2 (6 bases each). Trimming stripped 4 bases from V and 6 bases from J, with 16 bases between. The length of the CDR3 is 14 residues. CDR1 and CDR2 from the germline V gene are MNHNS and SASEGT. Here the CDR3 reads CASSGQGRGGEQYF. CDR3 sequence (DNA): TGTGCCAGCAGTGGACAAGGCAGGGGAGGCGAGCAGTACTTC.

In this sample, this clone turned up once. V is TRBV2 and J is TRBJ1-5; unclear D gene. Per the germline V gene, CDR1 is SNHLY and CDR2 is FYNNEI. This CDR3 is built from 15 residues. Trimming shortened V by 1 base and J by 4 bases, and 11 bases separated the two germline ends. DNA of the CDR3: TGTGCCAGCAGTGAAGTAAGGCAGTTTAATCAGCCCCAGCATTTT. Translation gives CASSEVRQFNQPQHF.

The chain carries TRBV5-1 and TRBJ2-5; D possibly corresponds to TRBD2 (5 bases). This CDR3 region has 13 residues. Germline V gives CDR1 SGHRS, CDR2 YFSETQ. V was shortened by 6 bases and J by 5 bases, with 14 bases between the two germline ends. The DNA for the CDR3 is TGCGCCAGCAAATTTGAGGGTCGGGAGACCCAGTACTTC. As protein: CASKFEGRETQYF.

The CDR3 is CASSNRPTYGYTF. The CDR3 coding sequence is TGTGCCAGCAGCAATCGACCGACCTATGGCTACACCTTC. V gene TRBV5-6 combines with J gene TRBJ1-2; D gene unclear. V lost 4 bases and J 4 bases, leaving 11 bases between the germline ends. The CDR3 has 13 residues. Per the germline V gene, CDR1 is SGHDT and CDR2 is YYEEEE.

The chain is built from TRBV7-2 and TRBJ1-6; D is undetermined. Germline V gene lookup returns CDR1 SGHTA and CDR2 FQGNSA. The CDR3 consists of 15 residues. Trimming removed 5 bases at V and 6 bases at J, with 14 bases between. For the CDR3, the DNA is TGTGCCAGCAGCCGGGGTGGAGGTGGTAATTCACCCCTCCACTTT. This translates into CASSRGGGGNSPLHF.

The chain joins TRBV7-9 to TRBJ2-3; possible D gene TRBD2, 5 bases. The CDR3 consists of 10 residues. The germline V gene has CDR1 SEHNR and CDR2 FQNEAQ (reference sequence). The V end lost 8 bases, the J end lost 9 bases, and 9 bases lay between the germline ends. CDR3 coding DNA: TGTGCCAGCGGAGGAGACACGCAGTATTTT. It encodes CASGGDTQYF.

The CDR3 DNA reads as TGTGCCAGTGGGGTGCGGGGGTACACCGGGGAGCTGTTTTTT. Protein sequence: CASGVRGYTGELFF. This chain connects TRBV6-5 to TRBJ2-2, with 7 bases lining up with TRBD2. This CDR3 is built from 14 residues. J was trimmed by 3 bases and V by 9 bases; bases with no gene match: 7. Germline CDR1 reads MNHEY; CDR2 reads SVGAGI.

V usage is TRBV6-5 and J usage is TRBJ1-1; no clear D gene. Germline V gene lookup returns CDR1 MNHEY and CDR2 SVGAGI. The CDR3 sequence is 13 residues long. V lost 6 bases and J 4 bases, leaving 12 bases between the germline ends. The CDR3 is CASSNGGITEAFF. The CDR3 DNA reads TGTGCCAGCAGCAACGGTGGGATCACTGAAGCTTTCTTT.

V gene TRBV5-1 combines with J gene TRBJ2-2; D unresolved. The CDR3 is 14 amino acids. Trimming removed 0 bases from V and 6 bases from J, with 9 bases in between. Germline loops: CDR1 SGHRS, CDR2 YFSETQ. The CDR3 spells CASSLDPQAGELFF. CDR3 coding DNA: TGCGCCAGCAGCTTGGACCCGCAAGCCGGGGAGCTGTTTTTT.

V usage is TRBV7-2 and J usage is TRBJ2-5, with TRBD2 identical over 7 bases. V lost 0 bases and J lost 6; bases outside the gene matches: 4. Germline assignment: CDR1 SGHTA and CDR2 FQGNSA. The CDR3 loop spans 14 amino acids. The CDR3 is CASSLAGGVKTQYF. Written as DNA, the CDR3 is TGTGCCAGCAGCTTAGCGGGAGGGGTAAAGACCCAGTACTTC.

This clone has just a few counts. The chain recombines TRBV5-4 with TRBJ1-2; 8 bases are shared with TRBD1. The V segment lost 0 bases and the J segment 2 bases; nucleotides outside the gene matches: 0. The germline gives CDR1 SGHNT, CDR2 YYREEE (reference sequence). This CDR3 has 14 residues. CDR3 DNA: TGTGCCAGCAGCTTGGACAGGGGGAACTATGGCTACACCTTC. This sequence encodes CASSLDRGNYGYTF.

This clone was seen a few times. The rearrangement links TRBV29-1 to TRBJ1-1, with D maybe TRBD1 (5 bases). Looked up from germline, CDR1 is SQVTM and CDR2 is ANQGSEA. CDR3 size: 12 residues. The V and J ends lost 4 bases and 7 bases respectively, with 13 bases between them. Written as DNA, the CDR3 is TGCAGCGTTGGGAGGGGCAGCCATGAAGCTTTCTTT. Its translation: CSVGRGSHEAFF.

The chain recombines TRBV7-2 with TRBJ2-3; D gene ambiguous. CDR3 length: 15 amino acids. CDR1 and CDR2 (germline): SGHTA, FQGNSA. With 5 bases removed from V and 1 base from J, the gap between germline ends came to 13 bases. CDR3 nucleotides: TGTGCCAGCAGCCCCGGAGCTTGGGGCACAGATACGCAGTATTTT. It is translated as CASSPGAWGTDTQYF. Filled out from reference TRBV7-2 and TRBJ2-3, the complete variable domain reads GAGVSQSPSNKVTEKGKDVELRCDPISGHTALYWYRQSLGQGLEFLIYFQGNSAPDKSGLPSDRFSAERTGGSVSTLTIQRTQQEDSAVYLCASSPGAWGTDTQYFGPGTRLTVL.

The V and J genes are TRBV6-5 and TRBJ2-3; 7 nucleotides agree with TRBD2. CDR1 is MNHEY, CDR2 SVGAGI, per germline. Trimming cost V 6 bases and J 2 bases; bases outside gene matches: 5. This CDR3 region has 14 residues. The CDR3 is CASSRGVSTDTQYF. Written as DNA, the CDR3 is TGTGCCAGCAGCCGGGGGGTCTCCACAGATACGCAGTATTTT.

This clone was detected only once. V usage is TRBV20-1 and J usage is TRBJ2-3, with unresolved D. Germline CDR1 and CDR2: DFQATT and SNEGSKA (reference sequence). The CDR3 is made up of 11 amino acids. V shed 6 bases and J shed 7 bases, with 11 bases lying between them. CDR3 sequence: CSAKPTNTQYF. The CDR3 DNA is TGCAGTGCAAAGCCCACGAATACGCAGTATTTT.

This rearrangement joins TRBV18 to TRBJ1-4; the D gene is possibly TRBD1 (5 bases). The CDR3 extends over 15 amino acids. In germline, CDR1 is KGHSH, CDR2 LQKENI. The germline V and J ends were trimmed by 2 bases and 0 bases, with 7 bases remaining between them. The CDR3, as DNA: TGTGCCAGCTCACCAGGGACTGCAACTAATGAAAAACTGTTTTTT. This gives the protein CASSPGTATNEKLFF.

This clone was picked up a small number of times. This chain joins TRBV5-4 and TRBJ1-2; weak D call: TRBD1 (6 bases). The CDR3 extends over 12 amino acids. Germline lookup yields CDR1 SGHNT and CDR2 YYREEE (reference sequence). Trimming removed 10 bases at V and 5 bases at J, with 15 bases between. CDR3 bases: TGTGCCGTAACTTACACAGGGTATGGCTACACCTTC. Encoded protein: CAVTYTGYGYTF.

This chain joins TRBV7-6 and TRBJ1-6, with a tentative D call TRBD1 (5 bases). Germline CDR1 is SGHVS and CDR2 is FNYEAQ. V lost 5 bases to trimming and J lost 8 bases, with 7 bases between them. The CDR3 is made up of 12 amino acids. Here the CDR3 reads CASSKGDSPLHF. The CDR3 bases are TGTGCCAGCAGCAAAGGGGATTCACCCCTCCACTTT.

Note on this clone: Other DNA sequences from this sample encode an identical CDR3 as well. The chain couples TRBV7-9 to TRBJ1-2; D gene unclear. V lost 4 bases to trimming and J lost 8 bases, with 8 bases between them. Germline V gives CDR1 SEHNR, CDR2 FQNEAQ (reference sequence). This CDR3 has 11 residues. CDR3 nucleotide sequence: TGTGCCAGCAGCTCCGCACGGGGCTACACCTTC. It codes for CASSSARGYTF.

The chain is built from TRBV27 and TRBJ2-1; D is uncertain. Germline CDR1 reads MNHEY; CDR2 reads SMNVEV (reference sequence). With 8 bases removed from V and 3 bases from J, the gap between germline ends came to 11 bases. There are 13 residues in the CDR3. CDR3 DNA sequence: TGTGCCAGCCCCCGGCCTCTCTACAATGAGCAGTTCTTC. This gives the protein CASPRPLYNEQFF.

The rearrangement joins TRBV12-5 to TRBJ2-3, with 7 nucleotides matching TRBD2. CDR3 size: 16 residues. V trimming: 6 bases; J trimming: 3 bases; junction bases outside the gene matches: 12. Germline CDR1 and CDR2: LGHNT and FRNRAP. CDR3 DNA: TGTGCTAGTGGCGCGCCACTAGCGCCCGAAACAGATACGCAGTATTTT. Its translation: CASGAPLAPETDTQYF.

The CDR3 sequence is CATSRERGPQHF. The CDR3 DNA reads as TGTGCCACCAGCAGAGAACGGGGGCCCCAGCATTTT. The rearrangement uses TRBV15 and TRBJ1-5; D unresolved. In germline, CDR1 is LNHNV, CDR2 YYDKDF (reference sequence). The CDR3 runs to 12 residues. Trimming left V 0 bases short and J 9 bases short, with 6 bases between.

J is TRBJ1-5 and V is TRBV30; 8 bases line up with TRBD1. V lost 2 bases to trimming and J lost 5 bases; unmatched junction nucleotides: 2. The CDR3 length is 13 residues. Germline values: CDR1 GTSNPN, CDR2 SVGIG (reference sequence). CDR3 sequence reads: CAWSPGGDQPQHF. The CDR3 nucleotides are TGTGCCTGGAGTCCAGGGGGCGATCAGCCCCAGCATTTT.

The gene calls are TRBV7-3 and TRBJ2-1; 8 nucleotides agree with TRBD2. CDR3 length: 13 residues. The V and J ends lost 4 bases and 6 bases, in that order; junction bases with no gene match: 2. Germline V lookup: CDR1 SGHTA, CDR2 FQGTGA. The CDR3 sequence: CASSSGTSNEQFF. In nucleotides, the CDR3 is TGTGCCAGCAGCTCCGGGACTAGCAATGAGCAGTTCTTC.

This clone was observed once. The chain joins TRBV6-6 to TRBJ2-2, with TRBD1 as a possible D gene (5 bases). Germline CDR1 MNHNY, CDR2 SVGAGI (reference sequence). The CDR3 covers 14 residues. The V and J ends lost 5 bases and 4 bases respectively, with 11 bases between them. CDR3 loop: CASSSRVATGELFF. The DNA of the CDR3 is TGTGCCAGCAGTAGCAGGGTGGCCACCGGGGAGCTGTTTTTT.